These T cell receptor beta chains were read from a single sample in a study of PD-L1 blockade in urothelial cancer. TCRdb's table, derived via immunoSEQ multiplex PCR, lists solely in-frame clones and lacks some. The sample includes about 56,000 clones, 85% of them seen just once. Here the sequenced sample was PBMCs, taken around atezolizumab (anti-PD-L1) treatment. The receptors here all came from a man in his 70s with urothelial cancer. CDR3s include the opening cysteine and the closing phenylalanine or tryptophan. The D gene is left open where the match is weak. Only part of the rows carry a size: once, few, many, or a class if the clone is expanded.

j_call: TRBJ1-3; v_call: TRBV5-6; clone_size: -; d_call: -; cdr3_aa: CASSTLAGAGNTIYF; cdr3_nt: TGTGCCAGCAGCACACTTGCAGGGGCGGGAAACACCATATATTTT
j_call: TRBJ2-1; v_call: TRBV4-2; clone_size: -; d_call: -; cdr3_aa: CASSQGDYNEQFF; cdr3_nt: TGTGCCAGCAGCCAGGGCGACTACAATGAGCAGTTCTTC
j_call: TRBJ2-2; v_call: TRBV2; clone_size: -; d_call: TRBD1; cdr3_aa: CASSSQGAGQTGELFF; cdr3_nt: TGTGCCAGCAGCAGTCAGGGGGCGGGTCAGACCGGGGAGCTGTTTTTT
j_call: TRBJ1-4; v_call: TRBV6-1; clone_size: -; d_call: -; cdr3_aa: CASSANPQATNEKLFF; cdr3_nt: TGTGCCAGCAGTGCCAATCCACAGGCAACTAATGAAAAACTGTTTTTT
j_call: TRBJ2-7; v_call: TRBV19; clone_size: once; d_call: TRBD2; cdr3_aa: CASKTTGTSGEQYF; cdr3_nt: TGTGCCAGCAAAACCACCGGGACTAGCGGCGAGCAGTACTTC
j_call: TRBJ1-4; v_call: TRBV10-1; clone_size: -; d_call: -; cdr3_aa: CASSPGAREKLFF; cdr3_nt: TGCGCCAGCAGTCCTGGGGCGCGTGAAAAACTGTTTTTT
j_call: TRBJ2-1; v_call: TRBV7-6; clone_size: -; d_call: TRBD2; cdr3_aa: CASTTRASGSNEQFF; cdr3_nt: TGTGCCAGCACCACTCGGGCTAGCGGGAGCAATGAGCAGTTCTTC
j_call: TRBJ1-2; v_call: TRBV5-1; clone_size: once; d_call: -; cdr3_aa: CASSLGIRQGYTF; cdr3_nt: TGCGCCAGCAGCTTGGGAATAAGACAGGGCTACACCTTC
j_call: TRBJ2-4; v_call: TRBV28; clone_size: few; d_call: -; cdr3_aa: CASSPRIVGRLAKNIQYF; cdr3_nt: TGTGCCAGCAGCCCTCGGATCGTTGGGAGATTAGCCAAAAACATTCAGTACTTC
j_call: TRBJ1-3; v_call: TRBV6-6; clone_size: once; d_call: -; cdr3_aa: CASSSRQSSGNTIYF; cdr3_nt: TGTGCCAGCAGCTCCAGGCAGAGCTCTGGAAACACCATATATTTT
j_call: TRBJ1-1; v_call: TRBV6-5; clone_size: -; d_call: -; cdr3_aa: CASTQGTEAFF; cdr3_nt: TGTGCCAGCACTCAGGGTACTGAAGCTTTCTTT
j_call: TRBJ2-7; v_call: TRBV28; clone_size: -; d_call: TRBD2; cdr3_aa: CASSPREGWYEQYF; cdr3_nt: TGTGCCAGCAGCCCGCGGGAGGGCTGGTACGAGCAGTACTTC
j_call: TRBJ1-1; v_call: TRBV4-1; clone_size: -; d_call: TRBD1; cdr3_aa: CASSQERQGIRGAFF; cdr3_nt: TGCGCCAGCAGCCAAGAGCGACAGGGTATTCGTGGAGCTTTCTTT
j_call: TRBJ2-2; v_call: TRBV5-6; clone_size: -; d_call: -; cdr3_aa: CASTLRMDWENTGELFF; cdr3_nt: TGTGCCAGCACCTTGAGGATGGACTGGGAGAACACCGGGGAGCTGTTTTTT
j_call: TRBJ2-7; v_call: TRBV12-2; clone_size: -; d_call: -; cdr3_aa: CASRLIGTIYYEQYF; cdr3_nt: TGTGCAAGTCGCTTAATCGGGACTATTTACTACGAGCAGTACTTC
j_call: TRBJ2-3; v_call: TRBV4-1; clone_size: -; d_call: TRBD1; cdr3_aa: CASSLTGVDTQYF; cdr3_nt: TGCGCCAGCAGCCTTACAGGGGTGGATACGCAGTATTTT
j_call: TRBJ1-1; v_call: TRBV6-5; clone_size: once; d_call: -; cdr3_aa: CASRGTSTEAFF; cdr3_nt: TGTGCCAGCAGAGGGACAAGCACTGAAGCTTTCTTT
j_call: TRBJ2-5; v_call: TRBV2; clone_size: -; d_call: TRBD1; cdr3_aa: CASSGTGGVKTQYF; cdr3_nt: TGTGCCAGCAGTGGGACAGGGGGCGTAAAGACCCAGTACTTC
j_call: TRBJ2-7; v_call: TRBV27; clone_size: -; d_call: TRBD2; cdr3_aa: CASSSETSGRTYEQYF; cdr3_nt: TGTGCCAGCAGTTCAGAAACTAGCGGGAGGACCTACGAGCAGTACTTC
j_call: TRBJ1-5; v_call: TRBV7-2; clone_size: -; d_call: -; cdr3_aa: CASSLARDQPQHF; cdr3_nt: TGTGCCAGCAGCTTAGCGCGAGATCAGCCCCAGCATTTT
j_call: TRBJ2-2; v_call: TRBV7-9; clone_size: -; d_call: TRBD2; cdr3_aa: CASSSAGTTNTGELFF; cdr3_nt: TGTGCCAGCAGCTCCGCCGGGACTACGAACACCGGGGAGCTGTTTTTT